These 27 T cell receptor beta chains came from one sample sequenced in a study of T cells after somatic rescue of genetic block. Libraries were prepared by immunoSEQ multiplex PCR; TCRdb keeps only in-frame clonotypes and omits some of them. The sample records about 67,000 clones, just over 90% being singletons. The sample was peripheral blood mononuclear cells (PBMCs). The receptor set was obtained from a man aged 35-49 years.

This clone has only one observation. The V gene is TRBV9, the J gene TRBJ2-3; a weak D match, TRBD2 (6 bases). CDR1 and CDR2 from the germline V gene are SGDLS and YYNGEE. The CDR3 has 19 amino acids. Trimming cost V 0 bases and J 3 bases, with 23 bases left between them. As DNA, the CDR3 is TGTGCCAGCAGCGTAGACACCCCGGGAGAGTTTAGTCGAACAGATACGCAGTATTTT. Amino acids: CASSVDTPGEFSRTDTQYF. Full variable domain (rest looked up from reference TRBV9 and TRBJ2-3): DSGVTQTPKHLITATGQRVTLRCSPRSGDLSVYWYQQSLDQGLQFLIQYYNGEERAKGNILERFSAQQFPDLHSELNLSSLELGDSALYFCASSVDTPGEFSRTDTQYFGPGTRLTVL.

This clone was detected only once. This sequence joins TRBV7-9 and TRBJ1-4; TRBD1 is a possible D gene (5 bases). V was clipped by 1 base and J by 15 bases, with 15 bases between them. The CDR3 totals 13 residues. In germline, CDR1 is SEHNR, CDR2 FQNEAQ (reference sequence). The CDR3 sequence is CASSLDSGTWVFF. The CDR3 DNA is TGTGCCAGCAGCTTAGACTCCGGGACTTGGGTGTTTTTT.

The CDR3 nucleotides read TGTGCCAGCAGCCGGACAGGGTGGAGGGGCAGGGAGCCCCAGCATTTT. Its protein product is CASSRTGWRGREPQHF. J is TRBJ1-5 and V is TRBV4-2, with 8 bases fitting TRBD1. The CDR3 has 16 residues. Germline-derived CDR1 and CDR2 are LGHNA and YNFKEQ. V lost 4 bases to trimming and J lost 8 bases; unmatched junction nucleotides: 13.

The rearrangement uses TRBV20-1 and TRBJ2-7, with D possibly matching TRBD1 (5 bases). CDR3 length equals 11 residues. V lost 4 bases to trimming and J lost 2 bases, with 6 bases between them. CDR1 is DFQATT and CDR2 is SNEGSKA in the germline V gene (reference sequence). The CDR3 spells CSAKTAYEQYF. The CDR3 region has the DNA TGCAGTGCTAAGACAGCCTACGAGCAGTACTTC.

J is TRBJ2-7 and V is TRBV7-9; tentative D call: TRBD1 (6 bases). Germline CDR1 and CDR2: SEHNR and FQNEAQ (reference sequence). The CDR3 is made up of 16 amino acids. V lost 0 bases to trimming and J lost 3 bases, with 15 bases between them. The CDR3 spells CASSLAGQPSFYEQYF. DNA of the CDR3: TGTGCCAGCAGCTTAGCCGGACAGCCTAGCTTCTACGAGCAGTACTTC.

The chain combines TRBV21-1 with TRBJ1-5. TRBV21-1 is listed as a pseudogene. This CDR3 is built from 15 residues. Written as DNA, the CDR3 is TGTGCCAGCAGCCCCTGTCGATATAGCAATCAGCCCCAGCATTTT. This codes for CASSPCRYSNQPQHF.

CDR3 residues: CASSPRHNSGANVLTF. CDR3 bases: TGTGCCAGCTCACCACGGCACAACTCTGGGGCCAACGTCCTGACTTTC. The V and J genes are TRBV18 and TRBJ2-6; D unclear. Trimming pared 1 base from V and 0 bases from J, leaving 7 bases between. Germline CDR1 reads KGHSH; CDR2 reads LQKENI. The CDR3 has 16 residues. Complete variable domain (other parts from reference TRBV18 and TRBJ2-6): NAGVMQNPRHLVRRRGQEARLRCSPMKGHSHVYWYRQLPEEGLKFMVYLQKENIIDESGMPKERFSAEFPKEGPSILRIQQVVRGDSAAYFCASSPRHNSGANVLTFGAGSRLTVL.

This sequence joins TRBV12-2 and TRBJ2-2. TRBV12-2 is a listed pseudogene. The length of the CDR3 is 16 residues. This CDR3 reads CASRLAGSDNTGELFF. DNA of the CDR3: TGTGCAAGTCGCTTAGCAGGTTCCGACAACACCGGGGAGCTGTTTTTT.

The chain has TRBV10-1 and TRBJ2-7; 10 positions agree with TRBD1. The CDR3 is 14 residues long. The J segment lost 2 bases and the V segment lost 7 bases, leaving 5 bases of the junction unmatched. Looked up from germline, CDR1 is WNHNN and CDR2 is SYGVQD (reference sequence). CDR3 DNA sequence: TGCGCCAGCAACCCGGGACAGGGGACCTACGAGCAGTACTTC. It specifies CASNPGQGTYEQYF.

V and J are TRBV5-1 and TRBJ2-5; 8 bases are a match to TRBD1. The germline V gene encodes CDR1 SGHRS and CDR2 YFSETQ. With V trimmed by 1 base and J by 2 bases, 4 bases remained unmatched. The CDR3 contains 15 residues. As DNA, the CDR3 is TGCGCCAGCAGCTTGTTCCAGGGGGCACAAGAGACCCAGTACTTC. Translating it yields CASSLFQGAQETQYF.

The chain combines TRBV7-9 with TRBJ2-5; TRBD2 is a possible D gene (6 bases). CDR1 is SEHNR, CDR2 FQNEAQ, per germline (reference sequence). V was clipped by 3 bases and J by 2 bases, with 13 bases between them. CDR3 length: 15 amino acids. The CDR3 sequence is CASSFGLPPQETQYF. Here the CDR3 DNA reads TGTGCCAGCAGCTTCGGACTACCCCCACAAGAGACCCAGTACTTC. Together with reference TRBV7-9 and TRBJ2-5, the CDR3 gives the full variable domain: DTGVSQNPRHKITKRGQNVTFRCDPISEHNRLYWYRQTLGQGPEFLTYFQNEAQLEKSRLLSDRFSAERPKGSFSTLEIQRTEQGDSAMYLCASSFGLPPQETQYFGPGTRLLVL.

The chain couples TRBV18 to TRBJ2-1, with 10 bases lining up with TRBD2. Germline V CDR1 and CDR2: KGHSH, LQKENI. This CDR3 contains 16 residues. J lost 7 bases, V lost 3 bases, and 9 bases had no gene match. CDR3 region: CASSPPRLAGGNEQFF. CDR3 DNA: TGTGCCAGCTCACCTCCCCGGTTAGCGGGAGGTAATGAGCAGTTCTTC.

This chain joins TRBV4-1 and TRBJ1-5, with TRBD1 identical over 7 bases. The germline V gene encodes CDR1 MGHRA and CDR2 YSYEKL. Trimming at V came to 5 bases and at J to 3 bases, leaving 7 bases not matched to a gene. The CDR3 length is 15 residues. The CDR3 DNA is TGCGCCAGCAGCGATCCGGGACAGACCAATCAGCCCCAGCATTTT. Its translation is CASSDPGQTNQPQHF.

This clone was seen more than once but under ten times. The chain has TRBV18 and TRBJ1-1; D not certain. The length of the CDR3 is 13 residues. Per germline, CDR1 KGHSH and CDR2 LQKENI. V lost 6 bases, J lost 4 bases, and 12 bases lay in between. CDR3 in DNA: TGTGCCAGCTCCCTGGTTGTGGCCACTGAAGCTTTCTTT. This codes for CASSLVVATEAFF.

This clone is a singleton in its sample. The rearrangement links TRBV9 to TRBJ1-1, with no clear D. CDR1 is SGDLS, CDR2 YYNGEE, per germline. With 0 bases removed from V and 1 base from J, the gap between germline ends came to 10 bases. CDR3 length: 15 amino acids. Written as DNA, the CDR3 is TGTGCCAGCAGCGTAGCTGCGTGGGCGAACACTGAAGCTTTCTTT. It specifies CASSVAAWANTEAFF.

V gene TRBV4-3 combines with J gene TRBJ2-5; D not certain. The germline CDR1 and CDR2 sequences are LGHNA and YSLEER. Deletions cut 5 bases from V and 4 bases from J, with 20 bases between. The CDR3 consists of 16 residues. The CDR3 here is CASSYTRAGIGETQYF. The CDR3 DNA sequence: TGCGCCAGCAGCTACACCCGGGCCGGTATCGGAGAGACCCAGTACTTC.

The chain employs TRBV6-5 and TRBJ2-7; TRBD1 agrees at 7 bases. V was clipped by 0 bases and J by 2 bases; unmatched bases: 1. The germline V gene encodes CDR1 MNHEY and CDR2 SVGAGI. The CDR3 length is 14 residues. Here the CDR3 reads CASSYSGTAYEQYF. In DNA form, the CDR3 reads TGTGCCAGCAGTTACTCGGGGACAGCCTACGAGCAGTACTTC.

The DNA for the CDR3 is TGTGCCAGTAGTATACGGGACGGCCTCTCTGGAAACACCATATATTTT. Translating it yields CASSIRDGLSGNTIYF. The J gene is TRBJ1-3, the V gene TRBV19; tentative D call: TRBD1 (5 bases). The CDR3 covers 16 residues. With 2 bases removed from V and 0 bases from J, the gap between germline ends came to 11 bases. The germline gives CDR1 LNHDA, CDR2 SQIVND (reference sequence).

This clone was detected once. V usage is TRBV7-2 and J usage is TRBJ2-7; TRBD1 matches 9 bases. CDR1 and CDR2 from the germline V gene are SGHTA and FQGNSA. This CDR3 is built from 15 residues. After removal of 2 bases from V and 3 bases from J, the junction contained 5 bases not matched to a gene. CDR3 residues: CASSLQQGANYEQYF. For the CDR3, the DNA is TGTGCCAGCAGCTTACAACAGGGGGCGAACTACGAGCAGTACTTC.

This chain joins TRBV30 and TRBJ1-5; TRBD1 matches at 8 bases. V shed 0 bases, J shed 4 bases, and the junction held 5 bases outside the gene matches. This CDR3 has 15 residues. CDR1 is GTSNPN and CDR2 is SVGIG in the germline V gene (reference sequence). CDR3 region: CAWSVQGGRNQPQHF. In nucleotides, the CDR3 is TGTGCCTGGAGTGTACAGGGGGGGCGGAATCAGCCCCAGCATTTT.

The V call is TRBV6-6, the J call TRBJ1-2, with a weak D call TRBD1 (5 bases). The V gene's germline CDR1 is MNHNY and CDR2 SVGAGI (reference sequence). The ends were cut back, 7 bases at V and 7 bases at J, with 13 bases in the middle. CDR3 size: 12 residues. CDR3 nucleotide sequence: TGTGCCAGCAAAAGGGGCGACCGTGGCTACACCTTC. Its protein is CASKRGDRGYTF.

The rearrangement links TRBV5-6 to TRBJ2-1; 10 nucleotides line up with TRBD2. This CDR3 is built from 14 residues. Trimming at V came to 5 bases and at J to 16 bases, leaving 15 bases not matched to a gene. Germline V gene lookup returns CDR1 SGHDT and CDR2 YYEEEE. CDR3 sequence (DNA): TGTGCCAGCAGTCGAGGGGGGACTAGCGAGTATCATTTCTTC. Translated, it gives CASSRGGTSEYHFF.

The chain recombines TRBV28 with TRBJ2-4; D remains unclear. This CDR3 spans 16 amino acids. V was pared by 1 base and J by 0 bases, with 10 bases between. CDR1 and CDR2 from the germline V gene are MDHEN and SYDVKM. CDR3 coding DNA: TGTGCCAGCAGTTTATCCCTCAGTTTAGCCAAAAACATTCAGTACTTC. This translates into CASSLSLSLAKNIQYF.

The genes are TRBV7-6 and TRBJ1-1; D not resolved. The germline gives CDR1 SGHVS, CDR2 FNYEAQ. V was cut by 1 base and J by 2 bases, with 5 bases left in between. CDR3 length equals 13 residues. The CDR3 nucleotides read TGTGCCAGCAGCTTAGACAGTAACACTGAAGCTTTCTTT. The encoded protein is CASSLDSNTEAFF.

This clone was detected a few times. The chain couples TRBV5-4 to TRBJ1-5; perhaps TRBD1 as D (5 bases). The CDR3 is 13 residues long. Germline values: CDR1 SGHNT, CDR2 YYREEE (reference sequence). Trimming stripped 3 bases from V and 5 bases from J, with 9 bases between. The CDR3 region has the DNA TGTGCCAGCAGCTCAGGGAACGATCAGCCCCAGCATTTT. Translation: CASSSGNDQPQHF. Full variable domain (missing parts from reference TRBV5-4 and TRBJ1-5): ETGVTQSPTHLIKTRGQQVTLRCSSQSGHNTVSWYQQALGQGPQFIFQYYREEENGRGNFPPRFSGLQFPNYSSELNVNALELDDSALYLCASSSGNDQPQHFGDGTRLSIL.

The rearrangement uses TRBV15 and TRBJ2-7; D is unresolved. The CDR3 loop spans 12 amino acids. Germline CDR1 is LNHNV and CDR2 is YYDKDF (reference sequence). V dropped 11 bases and J dropped 3 bases, with 14 bases sitting between them. The CDR3 DNA is TGTGCCCAGCCTGGGGTTCACTACGAGCAGTACTTC. It codes for CAQPGVHYEQYF. Variable domain in full (rest from reference TRBV15 and TRBJ2-7): DAMVIQNPRYQVTQFGKPVTLSCSQTLNHNVMYWYQQKSSQAPKLLFHYYDKDFNNEADTPDNFQSRRPNTSFCFLDIRSPGLGDTAMYLCAQPGVHYEQYFGPGTRLTVT.

The chain has TRBV30 and TRBJ2-1, with 7 bases aligning to TRBD1. The CDR3 spans 16 residues. The trim removed 2 bases at V and 6 bases at J, leaving 13 bases unmatched. CDR1 is GTSNPN and CDR2 is SVGIG in the germline V gene (reference sequence). The CDR3 reads CAWSLRDSSKLNEQFF. The CDR3 DNA sequence: TGTGCCTGGAGTCTCCGGGACAGCTCAAAACTCAATGAGCAGTTCTTC.